This T cell receptor (beta chain) is from a study of T-cell memory formation after mild COVID-19. Study-wide results and caveats: A second wave expanding day 15 to 37 was CD4+-biased; contracting clones were balanced.

In regard to this clonotype: Antigen specificity is unknown.

CDR3 size: 13 residues. Deletions cut 2 bases from V and 8 bases from J, with 11 bases between. Germline loops: CDR1 ENHRY, CDR2 SYGVKD. 5'RACE primed at constant segments yielded TCR alpha and TCR beta cDNA libraries bearing sample barcodes and UMIs. TCRdb reprocessed the 5' RACE reads with MiXCR, giving one entry per CDR3 protein. The sample lists fewer than 250,000 distinct CDR3 sequences, approximately 30% occurring once. Sequencing input: PBMCs or a T cell subset sorted from them (not recorded which). This chain links TRBV10-3 with TRBJ2-3, with D perhaps matching TRBD2 (7 bases). The source is an adult woman who had mild COVID-19 (a few samples of this study predate the infection). Cell type and time point are not known. The CDR3 bases are TGTGCCATCAGTGAGAACAGGGAGGGTACGCAGTATTTT. Translating it yields CAISENREGTQYF.